Below are 12 T cell receptor beta chains sequenced from a single sample in a study of molecular identifiers for immune sequencing clone quantification. A single record per CDR3 protein comes from TCRdb applying MiXCR to the PCR reads. This sample yields some 89,000 distinct CDR3 sequences, of which 20% to 25% are seen a single time; 0.94% belongs to the top ten. Specimen: naive CD8+ T cells from blood, with Jurkat cell RNA spiked in. The subset is: FACS-sorted CD8+CD4-CCR7+CD45RA+ naive T cells. These receptors all come from a human donor in good health. Some libraries in this study had Jurkat cell RNA spiked in.

This clonotype was found many times. The V and J genes are TRBV4-2 and TRBJ1-4; a possible D gene is TRBD1 (5 bases). Trimming left V 5 bases short and J 5 bases short, with 12 bases between. The CDR3 is 14 amino acids. The germline V gene has CDR1 LGHNA and CDR2 YNFKEQ. CDR3 in amino acids: CASSARDGNEKLFF. The CDR3 nucleotides are TGTGCCAGCAGCGCCCGGGACGGAAATGAAAAACTGTTTTTT.

J is TRBJ2-1 and V is TRBV2, with 10 bases lining up with TRBD2. This CDR3 is 15 amino acids long. The J segment lost 3 bases and the V segment lost 4 bases, leaving 3 bases of the junction unmatched. Germline CDR1 reads SNHLY; CDR2 reads FYNNEI. The CDR3 sequence: CASSVAGGDYNEQFF. CDR3 DNA sequence: TGTGCCAGCAGTGTAGCGGGGGGCGACTACAATGAGCAGTTCTTC.

In its sample, this clonotype was seen many times. The chain is built from TRBV7-9 and TRBJ2-5; D remains unclear. Trimming removed 5 bases at V and 1 base at J, with 14 bases between. This CDR3 has 15 residues. Germline CDR1 and CDR2: SEHNR and FQNEAQ (reference sequence). For the CDR3, the DNA is TGTGCCAGCAGCCCCTCCGGACCCGGCCAAGAGACCCAGTACTTC. Translating gives CASSPSGPGQETQYF. The variable domain in full, with the rest retrieved from reference TRBV7-9 and TRBJ2-5, is DTGVSQNPRHKITKRGQNVTFRCDPISEHNRLYWYRQTLGQGPEFLTYFQNEAQLEKSRLLSDRFSAERPKGSFSTLEIQRTEQGDSAMYLCASSPSGPGQETQYFGPGTRLLVL.

This clonotype was seen a handful of times. CDR3 bases: TGTGCCGTGGCGGTGGGCCCCGAGAATGGCTACACCTTC. It yields the protein CAVAVGPENGYTF. The V call is TRBV12-3 or TRBV12-4, the J call TRBJ1-2; D remains ambiguous. Deletions cut 11 bases from V and 6 bases from J, with 19 bases between. This CDR3 region has 13 residues.

This clonotype was picked up many times. The V and J genes are TRBV30 and TRBJ1-6; D gene unclear. Trimming stripped 2 bases from V and 7 bases from J, with 6 bases between. Germline V lookup: CDR1 GTSNPN, CDR2 SVGIG (reference sequence). This CDR3 comprises 12 residues. The CDR3 bases are TGTGCCTGGAGTATAGGGAATTCACCCCTCCACTTT. Translation: CAWSIGNSPLHF.

This clonotype was observed at least ten times. The rearrangement uses TRBV11-2 and TRBJ2-3; maybe TRBD2 (7 bases). Germline CDR1 and CDR2: SGHAT and FQNNGV. CDR3 length: 17 residues. Trimming left V 5 bases short and J 3 bases short, with 21 bases between. The CDR3 DNA is TGTGCCAGCAGCCCCGAGAGGGGGGGACTAATGACAGATACGCAGTATTTT. It encodes CASSPERGGLMTDTQYF.

The gene calls are TRBV6-2 or TRBV6-3 and TRBJ2-2; 7 bases are a match to TRBD1. Germline assignment: CDR1 MNHEY and CDR2 SVGEGT. V was pared by 5 bases and J by 3 bases, with 6 bases of the junction left unmatched. The length of the CDR3 is 15 residues. The CDR3 loop reads CASSQQGWDTGELFF. CDR3 sequence (DNA): TGTGCCAGCAGTCAACAGGGGTGGGACACCGGGGAGCTGTTTTTT.

Note on this clonotype: A much larger clone sits a single nucleotide away, making a read error possible. The rearrangement joins TRBV12-3 or TRBV12-4 to TRBJ2-1; 9 nucleotides align to TRBD2. The CDR3 extends over 15 amino acids. CDR3 sequence (DNA): TGTGCCAGCACCCAAAGCGGGGGGACTTACAATGAGCAGCTCTTC. It is translated as CASTQSGGTYNEQLF.

This clonotype was found many times. This chain joins TRBV27 and TRBJ2-7; 7 bases match TRBD1. The J segment lost 4 bases and the V segment lost 5 bases, leaving 11 bases of the junction unmatched. Germline values: CDR1 MNHEY, CDR2 SMNVEV (reference sequence). The CDR3 length is 15 residues. CDR3 DNA sequence: TGTGCCAGCAGTACTCGGGACAGCTCGTTTTACGAGCAGTACTTC. The encoded protein is CASSTRDSSFYEQYF.

A remark on this clonotype: A much bigger clone sits one base away, suggesting this may be a read error. CDR3 protein: CASIGTAIRSGVNVLTF. CDR3 nucleotides: TGTGCCTCCATTGGGACAGCAATAAGATCTGGGGTCAACGTCCTGACTTTC. This chain uses TRBV12-3 or TRBV12-4 with TRBJ2-6, with 7 bases matching TRBD1. The CDR3 loop spans 17 amino acids.

The chain links TRBV5-6 to TRBJ1-5; TRBD1 matches at 7 bases. Germline CDR1 is SGHDT and CDR2 is YYEEEE. The J segment lost 5 bases and the V segment lost 2 bases, leaving 13 bases of the junction unmatched. CDR3 length: 17 residues. The CDR3: CASSLGGGGGQYQPQHF. The CDR3 bases are TGTGCCAGCAGCTTAGGAGGGGGCGGGGGTCAGTATCAGCCCCAGCATTTT.

The rearrangement uses TRBV6-2 or TRBV6-3 and TRBJ2-2; D gene ambiguous. Germline-derived CDR1 and CDR2 are MNHEY and SVGEGT. The CDR3 is 10 residues long. V lost 6 bases and J lost 8, with 4 bases in between. For the CDR3, the DNA is TGTGCCAGCAGCCAGGGGGAGCTGTTTTTT. This gives the protein CASSQGELFF.